This T cell receptor (beta chain) originates from a study of shared clonotypes between healthy human individuals. Study-wide results and limits: Read depth was anticipated to influence clonotype sharing among donors. Represented genetic and exposure-history diversity was restricted by having few donors.

This clone came up a few times. Its cognate antigen is unknown. Data came from immunoSEQ multiplex PCR; TCRdb stores just in-frame clones and leaves some out. Altogether some 660,000 clones are present, 60% to 75% being singletons, with the ten largest covering roughly 1.9%. The CDR3 is 13 amino acids. Looked up from germline, CDR1 is SGHNT and CDR2 is YYREEE (reference sequence). Trimming took 4 bases from V and 6 from J; bases not matched to a gene: 4. Sequences were obtained from memory CD4+ T cells sorted from blood. Described subset: CD45RA-negative fraction. The rearrangement joins TRBV5-4 to TRBJ1-2, with 9 bases that match TRBD1. The TCR originated in a young woman in good health. DNA of the CDR3: TGTGCCAGCAGCAAAACAGGGGGCGATGGCTACACCTTC. Encoded protein: CASSKTGGDGYTF.